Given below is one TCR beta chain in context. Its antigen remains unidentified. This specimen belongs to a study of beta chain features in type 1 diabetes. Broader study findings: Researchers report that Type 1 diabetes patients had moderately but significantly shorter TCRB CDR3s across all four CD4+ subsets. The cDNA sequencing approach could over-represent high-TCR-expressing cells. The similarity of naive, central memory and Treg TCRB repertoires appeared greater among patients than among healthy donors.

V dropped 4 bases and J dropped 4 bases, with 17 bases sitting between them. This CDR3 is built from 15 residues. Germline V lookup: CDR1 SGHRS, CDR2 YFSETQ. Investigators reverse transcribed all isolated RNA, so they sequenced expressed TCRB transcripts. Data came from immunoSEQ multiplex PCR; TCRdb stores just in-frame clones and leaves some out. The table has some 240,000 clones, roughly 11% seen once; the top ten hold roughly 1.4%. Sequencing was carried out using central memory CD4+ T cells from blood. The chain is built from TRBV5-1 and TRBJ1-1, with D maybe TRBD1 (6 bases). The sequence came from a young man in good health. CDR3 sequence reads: CASSLGYKGGTEAFF. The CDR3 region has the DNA TGCGCCAGCAGCCTGGGCTACAAAGGGGGCACTGAAGCTTTCTTT.